A single T cell receptor beta chain is shown here with its context. Its antigen is currently unknown. Each CDR3 protein gets one entry after TCRdb re-called the reads with MiXCR. The profile shows 750,000 to 950,000 distinct CDR3 sequences, 25% to 35% of them singletons. The data stem from a study of T cell repertoires in cytomegalovirus infection. For the study at large: HLA-B-restricted CMV epitopes that are well studied, plus recently identified HLA-C-restricted ones, were used by the study. Indications came from public TCR beta signatures; they pointed to CMV infection and to a matching HLA type.

Overall study findings and caveats: There were HLA-C-restricted CMV-specific TCR beta clonotypes dominating the ex vivo response.

Trimming took 5 bases from V and 0 from J; bases not matched to a gene: 5. Germline V gene sequence: CDR1 LNHDA, CDR2 SQIVND (reference sequence). The CDR3 is 15 amino acids. The source was cultured CD8+ T cells from PBMCs, collected from culture after CMV antigen stimulation. The V and J genes are TRBV19 and TRBJ2-3, with 7 bases that match TRBD1. The TCR originated in a human donor in good health (CMV status not recorded). Some clones in this sample may be carry-over from other donors' samples. The CDR3 loop reads CASSSLTGSTDTQYF. Here the CDR3 DNA reads TGTGCCAGTAGTTCCTTGACAGGGAGCACAGATACGCAGTATTTT.